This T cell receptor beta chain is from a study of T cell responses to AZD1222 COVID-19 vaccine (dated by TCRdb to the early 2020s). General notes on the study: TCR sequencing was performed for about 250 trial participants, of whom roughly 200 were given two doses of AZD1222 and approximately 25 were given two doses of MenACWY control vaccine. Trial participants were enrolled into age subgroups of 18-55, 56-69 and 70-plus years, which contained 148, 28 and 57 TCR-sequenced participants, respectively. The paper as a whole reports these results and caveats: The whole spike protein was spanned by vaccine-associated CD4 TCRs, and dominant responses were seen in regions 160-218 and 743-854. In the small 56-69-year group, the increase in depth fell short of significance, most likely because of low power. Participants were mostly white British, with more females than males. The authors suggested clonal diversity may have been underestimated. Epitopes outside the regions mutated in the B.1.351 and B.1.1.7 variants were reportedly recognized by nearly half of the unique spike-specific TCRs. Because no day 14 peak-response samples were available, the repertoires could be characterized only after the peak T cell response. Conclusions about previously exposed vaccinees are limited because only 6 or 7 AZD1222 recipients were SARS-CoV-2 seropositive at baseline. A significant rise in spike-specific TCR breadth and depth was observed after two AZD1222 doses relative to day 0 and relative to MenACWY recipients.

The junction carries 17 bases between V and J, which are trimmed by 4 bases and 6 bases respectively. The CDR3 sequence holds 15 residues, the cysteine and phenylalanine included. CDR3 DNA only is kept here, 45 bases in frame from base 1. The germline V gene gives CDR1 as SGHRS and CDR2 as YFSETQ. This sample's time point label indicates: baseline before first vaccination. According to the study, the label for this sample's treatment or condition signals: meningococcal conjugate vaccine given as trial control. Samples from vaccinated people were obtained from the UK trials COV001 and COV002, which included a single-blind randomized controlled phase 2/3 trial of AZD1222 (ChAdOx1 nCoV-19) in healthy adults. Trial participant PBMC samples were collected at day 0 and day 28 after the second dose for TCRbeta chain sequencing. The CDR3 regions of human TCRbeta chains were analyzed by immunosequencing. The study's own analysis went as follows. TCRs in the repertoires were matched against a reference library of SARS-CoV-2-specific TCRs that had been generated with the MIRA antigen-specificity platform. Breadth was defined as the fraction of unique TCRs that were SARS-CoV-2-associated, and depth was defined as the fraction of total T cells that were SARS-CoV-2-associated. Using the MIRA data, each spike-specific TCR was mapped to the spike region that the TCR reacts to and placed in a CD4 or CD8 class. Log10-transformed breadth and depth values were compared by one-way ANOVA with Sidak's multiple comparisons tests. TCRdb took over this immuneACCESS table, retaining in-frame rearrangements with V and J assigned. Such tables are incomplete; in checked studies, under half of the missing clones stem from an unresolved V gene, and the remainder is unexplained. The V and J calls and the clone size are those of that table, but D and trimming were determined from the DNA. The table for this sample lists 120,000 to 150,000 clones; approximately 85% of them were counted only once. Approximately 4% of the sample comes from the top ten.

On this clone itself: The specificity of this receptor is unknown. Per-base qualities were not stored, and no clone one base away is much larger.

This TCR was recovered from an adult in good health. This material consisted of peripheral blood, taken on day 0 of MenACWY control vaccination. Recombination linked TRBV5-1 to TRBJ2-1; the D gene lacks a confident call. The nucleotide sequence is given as TGCGCCAGCAGCCCCAGCCCCAACTACGGCAATGAGCAGTTCTTC. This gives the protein CASSPSPNYGNEQFF.